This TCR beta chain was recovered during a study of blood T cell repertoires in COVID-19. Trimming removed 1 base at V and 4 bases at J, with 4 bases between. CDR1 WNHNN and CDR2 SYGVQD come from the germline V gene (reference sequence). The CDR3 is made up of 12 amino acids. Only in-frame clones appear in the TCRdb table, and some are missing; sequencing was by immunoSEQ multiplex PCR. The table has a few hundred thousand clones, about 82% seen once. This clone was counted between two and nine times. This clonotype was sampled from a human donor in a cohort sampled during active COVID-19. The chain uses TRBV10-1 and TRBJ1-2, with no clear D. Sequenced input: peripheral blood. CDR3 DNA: TGCGCCAGCAGTGAGTTGGCCTATGGCTACACCTTC. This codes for CASSELAYGYTF.